This T cell receptor (beta chain) originates from a study of Graves' ophthalmopathy and Graves' hyperthyroidism. Study observations and caveats: Most expanded clonotypes from thyroid (those above 0.001 frequency) were also found in blood. The study's model predicted ophthalmopathy progression at 70.59% sensitivity and approximately 78% specificity.

This CDR3 is 16 amino acids long. Germline CDR1 reads MDHEN; CDR2 reads SYDVKM. Trimming at V came to 5 bases and at J to 8 bases, leaving 11 bases not matched to a gene. On this clonotype: Its target is unknown.

RNA transcripts provided the template for amplifying TCR beta CDR3 regions. First-round RT-PCR relied on HTBI primers, and a second-round multiplex PCR came next. TCRdb used MiXCR to reprocess the multiplex PCR reads, holding one entry per CDR3 protein. The data show under 400,000 distinct CDR3 sequences, with roughly a sixth seen just once and over 9% held by the top ten. Each donor who had ophthalmopathy showed moderate-to-severe activity, a CAS of ≥3, a NOSPECS of ≥4, and a duration under 3 months. PBMCs stemmed from around 10 ml of fresh peripheral blood. The sample consisted of peripheral blood. This chain uses TRBV28 with TRBJ2-4; TRBD1 agrees at 11 bases. This clonotype was sampled from an adult man with Graves' ophthalmopathy. DNA for the CDR3: TGTGCCAGCAGTACGGCCGGACAGGGGGCGGGAGACATTCAGTACTTC. Its translation is CASSTAGQGAGDIQYF.